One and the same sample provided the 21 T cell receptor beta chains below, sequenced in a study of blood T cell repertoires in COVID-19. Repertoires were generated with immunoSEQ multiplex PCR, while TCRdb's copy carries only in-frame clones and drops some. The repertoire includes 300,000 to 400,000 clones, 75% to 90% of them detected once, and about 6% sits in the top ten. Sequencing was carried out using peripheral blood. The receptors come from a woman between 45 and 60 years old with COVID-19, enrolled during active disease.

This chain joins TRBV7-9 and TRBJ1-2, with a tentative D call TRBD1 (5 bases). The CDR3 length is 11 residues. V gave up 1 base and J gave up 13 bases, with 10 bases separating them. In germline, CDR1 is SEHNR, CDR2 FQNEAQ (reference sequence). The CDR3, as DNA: TGTGCCAGCAGCTTAGGACAGCCTGTCACCTTC. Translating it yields CASSLGQPVTF. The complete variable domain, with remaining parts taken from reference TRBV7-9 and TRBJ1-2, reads DTGVSQNPRHKITKRGQNVTFRCDPISEHNRLYWYRQTLGQGPEFLTYFQNEAQLEKSRLLSDRFSAERPKGSFSTLEIQRTEQGDSAMYLCASSLGQPVTFGSGTRLTVV.

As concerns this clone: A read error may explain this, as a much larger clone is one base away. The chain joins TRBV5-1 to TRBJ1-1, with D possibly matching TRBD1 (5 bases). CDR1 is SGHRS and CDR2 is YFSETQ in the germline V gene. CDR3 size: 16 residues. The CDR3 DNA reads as TGCGCCCGCAGCTTGACGGCGGGGGGGAAAAACACTGAAGCTTTCTTT. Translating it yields CARSLTAGGKNTEAFF.

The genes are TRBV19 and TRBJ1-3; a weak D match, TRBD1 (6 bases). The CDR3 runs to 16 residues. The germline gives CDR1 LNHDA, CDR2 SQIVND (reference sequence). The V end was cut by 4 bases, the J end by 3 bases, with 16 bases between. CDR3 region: CASSSNYRALGNTIYF. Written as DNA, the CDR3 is TGTGCCAGTAGTAGCAACTACAGGGCTCTTGGAAACACCATATATTTT.

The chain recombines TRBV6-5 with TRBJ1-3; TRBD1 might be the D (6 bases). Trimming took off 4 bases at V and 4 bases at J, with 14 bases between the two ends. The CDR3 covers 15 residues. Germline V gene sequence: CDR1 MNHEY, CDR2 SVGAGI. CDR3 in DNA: TGTGCCAGCAGTTTTGCGGGGGCTATCGGAAACACCATATATTTT. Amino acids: CASSFAGAIGNTIYF.

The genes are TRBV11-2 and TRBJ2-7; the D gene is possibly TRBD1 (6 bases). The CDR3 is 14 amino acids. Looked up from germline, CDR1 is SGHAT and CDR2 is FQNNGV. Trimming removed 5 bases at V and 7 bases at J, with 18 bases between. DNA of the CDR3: TGTGCCAGCAGCCCCTATCGGAGACAGGAGGAGCAGTACTTC. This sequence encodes CASSPYRRQEEQYF.

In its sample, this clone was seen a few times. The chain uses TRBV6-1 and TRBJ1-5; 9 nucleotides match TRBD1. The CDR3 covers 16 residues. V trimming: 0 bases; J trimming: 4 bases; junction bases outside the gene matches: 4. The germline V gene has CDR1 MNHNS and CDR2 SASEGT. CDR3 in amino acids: CASSEAAGTGNQPQHF. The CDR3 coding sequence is TGTGCCAGCAGTGAAGCGGCCGGGACAGGGAATCAGCCCCAGCATTTT.

The CDR3 here is CASSQEGSSGRAPFDEQFF. For the CDR3, the DNA is TGTGCCAGCAGCCAAGAGGGGTCTAGCGGGAGGGCCCCGTTCGATGAGCAGTTCTTC. The chain recombines TRBV3-1 (or the pseudogene TRBV3-2) with TRBJ2-1; 12 nucleotides line up with TRBD2. The V segment lost 0 bases and the J segment 8 bases; nucleotides outside the gene matches: 14. Germline lookup yields CDR1 LGHDT and CDR2 YNNKEL (reference sequence). The CDR3 contains 19 residues.

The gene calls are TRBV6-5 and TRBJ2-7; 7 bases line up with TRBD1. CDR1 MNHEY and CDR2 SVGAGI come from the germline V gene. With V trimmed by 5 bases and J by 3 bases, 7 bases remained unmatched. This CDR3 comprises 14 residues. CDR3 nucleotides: TGTGCCAGCAGTACGACAGGGAAGGGCTACGAGCAGTACTTC. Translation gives CASSTTGKGYEQYF.

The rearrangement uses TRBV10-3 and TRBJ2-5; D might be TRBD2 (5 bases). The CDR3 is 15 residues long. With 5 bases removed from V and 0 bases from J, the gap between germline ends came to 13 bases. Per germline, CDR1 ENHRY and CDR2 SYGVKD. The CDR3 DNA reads TGTGCCATCAGTCCAGTCGCGCGGGACCAAGAGACCCAGTACTTC. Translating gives CAISPVARDQETQYF.

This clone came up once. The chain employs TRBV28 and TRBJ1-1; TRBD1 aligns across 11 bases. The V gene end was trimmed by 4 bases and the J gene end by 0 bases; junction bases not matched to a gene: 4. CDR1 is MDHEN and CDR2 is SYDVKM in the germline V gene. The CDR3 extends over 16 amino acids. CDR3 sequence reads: CASSSTGQGVNTEAFF. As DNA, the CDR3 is TGTGCCAGCAGTTCCACGGGACAGGGGGTGAACACTGAAGCTTTCTTT.

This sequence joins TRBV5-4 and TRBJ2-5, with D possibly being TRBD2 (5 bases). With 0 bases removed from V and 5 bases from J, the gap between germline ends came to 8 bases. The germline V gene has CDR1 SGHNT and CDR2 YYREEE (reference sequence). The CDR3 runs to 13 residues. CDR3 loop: CASSLEGVETQYF. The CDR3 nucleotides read TGTGCCAGCAGCTTGGAGGGAGTGGAGACCCAGTACTTC.

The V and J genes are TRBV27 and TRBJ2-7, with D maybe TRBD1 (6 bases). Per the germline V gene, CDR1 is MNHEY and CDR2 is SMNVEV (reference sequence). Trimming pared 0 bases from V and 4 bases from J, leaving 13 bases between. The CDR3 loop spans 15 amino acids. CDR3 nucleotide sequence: TGTGCCAGCAGTTTATCTTCAGGGGTGACGTACGAGCAGTACTTC. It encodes CASSLSSGVTYEQYF.

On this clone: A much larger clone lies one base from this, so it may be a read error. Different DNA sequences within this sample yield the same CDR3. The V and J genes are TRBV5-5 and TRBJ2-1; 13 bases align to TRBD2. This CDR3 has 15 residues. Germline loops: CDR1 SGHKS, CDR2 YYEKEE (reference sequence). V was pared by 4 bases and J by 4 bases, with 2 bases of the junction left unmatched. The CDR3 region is CASSLGLAGYNEQFF. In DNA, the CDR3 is TGTGCCAGCAGCCTGGGACTAGCGGGATACAATGAGCAGTTCTTC.

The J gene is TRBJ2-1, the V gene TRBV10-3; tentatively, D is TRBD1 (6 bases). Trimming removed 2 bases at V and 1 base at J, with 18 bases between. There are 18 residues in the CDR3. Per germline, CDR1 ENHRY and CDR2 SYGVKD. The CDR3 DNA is TGTGCCATCAGTGAGAGCCGACAGGCGGTTAGTTCCTACAATGAGCAGTTCTTC. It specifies CAISESRQAVSSYNEQFF.

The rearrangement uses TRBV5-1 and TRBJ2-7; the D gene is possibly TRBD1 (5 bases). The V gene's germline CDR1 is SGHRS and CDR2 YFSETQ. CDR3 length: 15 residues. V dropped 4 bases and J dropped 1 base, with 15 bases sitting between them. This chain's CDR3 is CASSLKLDSSYEQYF. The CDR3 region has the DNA TGCGCCAGCAGCCTGAAATTAGACAGTTCCTACGAGCAGTACTTC.

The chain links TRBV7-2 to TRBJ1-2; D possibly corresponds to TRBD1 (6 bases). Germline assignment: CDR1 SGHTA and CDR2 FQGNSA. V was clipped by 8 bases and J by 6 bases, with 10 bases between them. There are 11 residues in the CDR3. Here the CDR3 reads CASLAGDGYTF. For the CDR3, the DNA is TGTGCCAGCCTAGCAGGGGATGGCTACACCTTC.

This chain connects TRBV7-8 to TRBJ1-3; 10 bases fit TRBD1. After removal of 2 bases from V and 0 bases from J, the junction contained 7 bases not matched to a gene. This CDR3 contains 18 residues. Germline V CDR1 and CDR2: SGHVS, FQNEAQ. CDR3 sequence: CASSLRDRGLFSGNTIYF. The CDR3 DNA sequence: TGTGCCAGCAGCTTACGGGACAGGGGATTATTCTCTGGAAACACCATATATTTT.

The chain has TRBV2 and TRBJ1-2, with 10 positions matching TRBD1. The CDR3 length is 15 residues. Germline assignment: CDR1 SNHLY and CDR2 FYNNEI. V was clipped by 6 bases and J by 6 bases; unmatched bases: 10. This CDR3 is CASRASETGGHGYTF. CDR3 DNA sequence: TGTGCCAGCAGGGCTTCCGAGACAGGGGGCCATGGCTACACCTTC.

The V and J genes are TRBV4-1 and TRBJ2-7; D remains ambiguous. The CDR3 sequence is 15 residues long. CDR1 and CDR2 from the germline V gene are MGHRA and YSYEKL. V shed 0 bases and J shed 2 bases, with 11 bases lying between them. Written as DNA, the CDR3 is TGCGCCAGCAGCCAAGATCTACGACAAACCTACGAGCAGTACTTC. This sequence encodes CASSQDLRQTYEQYF.

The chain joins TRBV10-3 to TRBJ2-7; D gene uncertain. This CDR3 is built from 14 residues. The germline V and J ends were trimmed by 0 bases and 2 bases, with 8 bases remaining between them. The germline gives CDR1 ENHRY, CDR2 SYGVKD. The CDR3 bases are TGTGCCATCAGTGAGTCGGGCGTAGCCTACGAGCAGTACTTC. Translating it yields CAISESGVAYEQYF.

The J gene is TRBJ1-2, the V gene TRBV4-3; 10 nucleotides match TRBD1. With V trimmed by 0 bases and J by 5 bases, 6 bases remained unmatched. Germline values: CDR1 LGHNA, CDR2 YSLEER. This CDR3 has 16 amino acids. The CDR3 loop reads CASSQDETGGRYGYTF. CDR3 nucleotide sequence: TGCGCCAGCAGCCAAGATGAGACAGGGGGCCGGTATGGCTACACCTTC.